The entry below gives a single T cell receptor beta chain sequence along with its context. The length of the CDR3 is 14 residues. Germline V gives CDR1 SGHTA, CDR2 FQGNSA. The ends were cut back, 6 bases at V and 0 bases at J, with 10 bases in the middle. TCRdb keeps only in-frame clones here, not all; method: immunoSEQ multiplex PCR. The sample holds 15,000 to 20,000 clones, about 90% seen once. This specimen comes from a study of T cell changes during pregnancy in multiple sclerosis. The sample was CD8+ T cells from peripheral blood mononuclear cells, taken in the third trimester of pregnancy. This TCR derives from a female donor in good health, enrolled as a control in a pregnancy study. The chain employs TRBV7-2 and TRBJ2-3; D uncertain. CDR3 nucleotide sequence: TGTGCCAGCAGTCATGATACTAGCACAGATACGCAGTATTTT. Residues: CASSHDTSTDTQYF.